The clone carrying this T cell receptor beta chain occurred once. Its target is not known. These data are taken from a study of OX40 agonist ivuxolimab in advanced cancers. Points from the study as a whole: Not determined was the antigen specificity of the expanded peripheral T cells.

The assay was immunoSEQ multiplex PCR, and TCRdb's table has in-frame clones only and misses some. This sample yields around 67,000 clones, of which around 90% are seen a single time; 1.3% belongs to the top ten. This CDR3 is built from 15 residues. Germline CDR1 MNHNY, CDR2 SVGAGI (reference sequence). V trimming: 7 bases; J trimming: 0 bases; junction bases outside the gene matches: 6. The chain combines TRBV6-6 with TRBJ2-1; 7 bases are shared with TRBD1. This clonotype originated in an adult with an advanced solid tumor such as melanoma, head and neck, liver or kidney cancer. The material was CD4+ or CD8+ T cells sorted from blood, obtained in a trial of the OX40 agonist ivuxolimab. CDR3 sequence reads: CASTAGTDSYNEQFF. As DNA, the CDR3 is TGTGCCAGCACAGCCGGGACAGACTCCTACAATGAGCAGTTCTTC.